The 5 T cell receptor beta chains below all came from one sample that was sequenced in a study of T cell responses to AZD1222 COVID-19 vaccine. The repertoire was sequenced with immunoSEQ multiplex PCR; TCRdb's copy has only in-frame clones and lacks some. Counted here are about 110,000 clones, more than 80% occurring once; the ten biggest clones make up roughly 7%. Material: peripheral blood, obtained on day 0 of AZD1222 vaccination. These receptors all stem from an adult in good health.

V usage is TRBV27 and J usage is TRBJ2-5, with 14 nucleotides matching TRBD2. Germline values: CDR1 MNHEY, CDR2 SMNVEV (reference sequence). This CDR3 contains 16 residues. The V segment lost 5 bases and the J segment 7 bases; nucleotides outside the gene matches: 9. The CDR3 sequence is CASSAVGTSGRGTQYF. As DNA, the CDR3 is TGTGCCAGCAGTGCAGTCGGGACTAGCGGGAGAGGGACCCAGTACTTC.

This rearrangement joins TRBV27 to TRBJ1-1; D is undetermined. Trimming removed 5 bases at V and 0 bases at J, with 1 base between. CDR3 length equals 11 residues. Germline CDR1 MNHEY, CDR2 SMNVEV (reference sequence). The DNA for the CDR3 is TGTGCCAGCAGTATGAACACTGAAGCTTTCTTT. Translation gives CASSMNTEAFF.

The chain uses TRBV11-1 and TRBJ2-1, with 9 bases fitting TRBD2. The length of the CDR3 is 16 residues. Germline loops: CDR1 SGHAT, CDR2 FQDESV (reference sequence). Germline trimming cut 1 base from V and 10 bases from J; bases unmatched to any gene: 11. The CDR3 nucleotides read TGTGCCAGCAGCTTAGTGACTAGCGGAAAGAGCCAAGAGCAGTTCTTC. The encoded protein is CASSLVTSGKSQEQFF.

The chain couples TRBV7-3 to TRBJ2-1; maybe TRBD2 (6 bases). Germline V gene data show CDR1 as SGHTA and CDR2 as FQGTGA. Trimming removed 5 bases at V and 13 bases at J, with 18 bases between. The CDR3 spans 13 residues. The CDR3 DNA is TGTGCCAGCAGCCCAGGACTATACCCCCCCCAGTTCTTC. Amino acid sequence: CASSPGLYPPQFF.

The rearrangement uses TRBV4-3 and TRBJ1-3, with D unresolved. The CDR3 covers 14 residues. Germline CDR1 is LGHNA and CDR2 is YSLEER. Trimming left V 4 bases short and J 0 bases short, with 7 bases between. Here the CDR3 reads CASSPDFSGNTIYF. The DNA of the CDR3 is TGCGCCAGCAGCCCGGACTTCTCTGGAAACACCATATATTTT.